Sequencing of this T cell receptor (beta chain) was carried out in a study of beta chain features in type 1 diabetes. Since all of the isolated RNA was reverse transcribed, expressed TCRB transcripts were what got sequenced. TCRdb's table, derived via immunoSEQ multiplex PCR, lists solely in-frame clones and lacks some. Altogether more than 300,000 clones are present, about 16% being singletons, with the ten largest covering approximately 0.019%. Sorting with CD45RO/CCR7/CD25/CD127/CD95/CD27 yielded naive, central memory, regulatory and stem-like memory CD4+ cells. Sorting gave populations that all exceeded 98% purity. Input material: naive CD4+ T cells from blood. The clonotype comes from a woman aged 18 to 35 in good health.

The CDR3 sequence: CASSVVDRGSGKQYF. The CDR3 DNA reads TGTGCCAGCAGCGTAGTAGACAGGGGAAGCGGGAAGCAGTACTTC. This rearrangement joins TRBV9 to TRBJ2-7, with D perhaps TRBD1 (8 bases). The length of the CDR3 is 15 residues. Trimming left V 0 bases short and J 8 bases short, with 18 bases between. Germline values: CDR1 SGDLS, CDR2 YYNGEE.